Below are 10 T cell receptor beta chains sequenced from a single sample in a study of blood T cell repertoires in COVID-19. TCRdb's table, derived via immunoSEQ multiplex PCR, lists solely in-frame clones and lacks some. The table records 250,000 to 350,000 clones, about 88% of them present only once. Sequencing input: peripheral blood. Source of these receptors: a woman aged 60-70 years with acute or convalescent COVID-19.

The V and J genes are TRBV2 and TRBJ2-7; a weak D match, TRBD1 (6 bases). There are 13 residues in the CDR3. From germline, CDR1 is SNHLY and CDR2 FYNNEI. V lost 5 bases to trimming and J lost 0 bases, with 8 bases between them. The CDR3 reads CASSSDSSYEQYF. CDR3 DNA sequence: TGTGCCAGCAGTTCGGACAGCTCCTACGAGCAGTACTTC.

CDR3 nucleotide sequence: TGTGCCTGTGGTAGAGGGAGGCAGCCCCAGCATTTT. It yields the protein CACGRGRQPQHF. This rearrangement joins TRBV28 to TRBJ1-5; no reliable D call. The CDR3 sequence is 12 residues long. The V gene's germline CDR1 is MDHEN and CDR2 SYDVKM. The ends were cut back, 11 bases at V and 7 bases at J, with 15 bases in the middle.

The V and J genes are TRBV9 and TRBJ2-3, with 14 bases matching TRBD2. CDR1 and CDR2 from the germline V gene are SGDLS and YYNGEE. V shed 3 bases, J shed 4 bases, and the junction held 7 bases outside the gene matches. This CDR3 is 17 amino acids long. The CDR3 region has the DNA TGTGCCAGCAGCGCCCGGGGACTAGCGGGAGCATCAGATACGCAGTATTTT. This codes for CASSARGLAGASDTQYF.

The chain uses TRBV25-1 and TRBJ1-5; 7 nucleotides agree with TRBD1. V was clipped by 4 bases and J by 7 bases; unmatched bases: 7. Germline CDR1 MGHDK, CDR2 SYGVNS. The CDR3 covers 14 residues. CDR3 in amino acids: CASSGGGERQPQHF. Here the CDR3 DNA reads TGTGCCAGCAGTGGAGGGGGCGAACGACAGCCCCAGCATTTT.

The chain carries TRBV28 and TRBJ1-6, with 8 bases lining up with TRBD1. The CDR3 extends over 14 amino acids. The V and J ends lost 6 bases and 6 bases, in that order; junction bases with no gene match: 4. The germline V gene has CDR1 MDHEN and CDR2 SYDVKM. This CDR3 reads CASRKTGGNSPLHF. CDR3 DNA: TGTGCCAGCAGAAAAACAGGGGGTAATTCACCCCTCCACTTT.

This rearrangement joins TRBV4-3 to TRBJ1-2; TRBD1 is a possible D gene (5 bases). Trimming removed 4 bases from V and 2 bases from J, with 14 bases in between. Looked up from germline, CDR1 is LGHNA and CDR2 is YSLEER. The CDR3 consists of 15 residues. CDR3 nucleotide sequence: TGCGCCAGCAGCCCAAAAAGGGCAGGGAACTATGGCTACACCTTC. It specifies CASSPKRAGNYGYTF.

CDR3 sequence reads: CASSDGGEAFF. The CDR3 coding sequence is TGTGCCAGCAGTGATGGAGGTGAAGCTTTCTTT. The rearrangement uses TRBV6-1 and TRBJ1-1; no clear D gene. Germline loops: CDR1 MNHNS, CDR2 SASEGT. This CDR3 is built from 11 residues. Trimming stripped 3 bases from V and 7 bases from J, with 6 bases between.

The chain has TRBV7-9 and TRBJ1-1, with D tentatively TRBD1 (6 bases). Trimming removed 5 bases from V and 1 base from J, with 11 bases in between. The CDR3 covers 14 residues. Looked up from germline, CDR1 is SEHNR and CDR2 is FQNEAQ (reference sequence). As DNA, the CDR3 is TGTGCCAGCAGCGAGGGACACCAGAACACTGAAGCTTTCTTT. It yields the protein CASSEGHQNTEAFF.

This chain links TRBV27 with TRBJ2-7; 8 nucleotides align to TRBD2. CDR3 length: 15 residues. The V and J ends lost 2 bases and 0 bases, in that order; junction bases with no gene match: 3. Germline V lookup: CDR1 MNHEY, CDR2 SMNVEV (reference sequence). The CDR3 protein is CASSLTGGYSYEQYF. The CDR3 DNA follows: TGTGCCAGCAGTTTAACGGGGGGGTACTCCTACGAGCAGTACTTC.

The genes are TRBV28 and TRBJ2-5; weak D call: TRBD2 (6 bases). The CDR3 has 17 amino acids. The germline CDR1 and CDR2 sequences are MDHEN and SYDVKM. Trimming removed 2 bases from V and 2 bases from J, with 18 bases in between. The CDR3 bases are TGTGCCAGCAGTTTAAGCCCCGTTTTGGCGGGACAAGAGACCCAGTACTTC. This translates into CASSLSPVLAGQETQYF.